The clone carrying this T cell receptor (beta chain) was observed a few times. MiXCR, run by TCRdb on the 5' RACE reads, gives a single entry per CDR3 protein. Of about 350,000 distinct CDR3 sequences listed, roughly an eighth are singletons. This record comes from a study of T-cell memory formation after mild COVID-19. Study-wide context: In these data, TCR clusters were largely donor specific.

Trimming cost V 8 bases and J 7 bases, with 12 bases left between them. Per the germline V gene, CDR1 is MNHEY and CDR2 is SVGEGT. The CDR3 is made up of 12 amino acids. The clonotype comes from a man between 18 and 35 years old who had mild COVID-19 (a few samples of this study predate the infection). Cell type and time point are not known. The chain uses TRBV6-2 or TRBV6-3 and TRBJ2-1, with D hard to call. Specimen: PBMCs or a T cell subset sorted from them (not recorded which). CDR3 sequence: CASAPVGNEQFF. The CDR3 bases are TGTGCCAGCGCCCCAGTAGGTAATGAGCAGTTCTTC.